The entry below describes one T cell receptor (beta chain). The antigen this receptor binds is unknown. Base qualities are not recorded, but no much larger clone differs from it by a single base. The data stem from a study of cytomegalovirus exposure and HLA in healthy donors (dated by TCRdb to about 2017). At the level of the whole study: According to an earlier analysis of a few hundred of the donors, about 190 million T cells yielded roughly 100 million unique TCR beta sequences and about 280 Gb of sequence data. An early release covering 550 to 650 HLA-typed donors comprised about 310 gigabases of sequencing data and roughly 85 million unique TCR sequences. The genetic ancestry cluster associated with self-reported Caucasian donors included 81% of the approximately 400 genotyped donors. The study aimed to test whether signatures of past pathogen exposure could be identified by cataloging public T cell receptors. The T cell repertoires of roughly 660 subjects were profiled by immunosequencing and related to cytomegalovirus serostatus. Besides the first cohort of more than 650 subjects, a separate validation cohort made up of 120 different subjects was used. High-throughput TCR immunosequencing, statistical association of individual TCRs with disease status, and machine learning were combined to predict cytomegalovirus infection status. A later analysis re-examined previously published TCR beta repertoires from about 700 donors and added high-resolution HLA genotyping to investigate patterns of TCR occurrence. Rather than using new phenotypic data, the later analysis identified candidate immune exposures from TCR beta sequences and from how often those sequences occurred across donors. To decide whether each TCR beta V gene segment behaved as functional or pseudogenic, an earlier analysis of some 600 of the donors relied on high-throughput TCR beta sequencing. Donor age, sex, ethnicity and CMV serostatus were collected together with the repertoire data. Genome-wide SNP genotypes for about 65% of the 666 donors were used in a later genetic analysis, which treated that subset as a discovery cohort. All discovery cohort repertoires had been generated on a single sequencing platform. Both class I and class II loci were covered by HLA typing, at four-digit resolution. Typing coverage varied by locus: roughly 629-640 donors for A, B, C, DRB1 and DQB1; 500 to 550 for DQA1; approximately 570 for DPA1; 450 to 480 for DPB1. Because of strong linkage in the cohort, roughly five DR-DQ haplotypes were treated as single units for association and clustering. Among about 360 genotyped donors of the cohort, an average of around 240,000 unique TCR beta nucleotide sequences were sequenced per donor, roughly 20% of them non-productive.

The cohort consisted of some 730 healthy bone marrow donors. At the time of sampling, all cohort members were nominally healthy, though unrecorded immune exposures were likely present. The donor was CMV seropositive and belonged to the group of more than 250 seropositive cohort members. Each donor provided a peripheral blood sample, and peripheral blood mononuclear cells were used for TCR beta sequencing. The Qiagen DNeasy Blood Extraction Kit was used to extract genomic DNA from the blood cell samples. The method behind the library was the immunoSEQ multiplex PCR assay. A mixture of 60 forward primers for TCR Vbeta segments and 13 reverse primers for TCR Jbeta segments was used in the multiplex PCR. The CDR3 region of rearranged TCR beta genes was amplified from genomic DNA by a multiplex PCR assay. The amplified TCR beta libraries were sequenced on the Illumina HiSeq System as 87-base-pair reads. The paper's processing steps were these. A later analysis tallied 75 million to 85 million unique TCR beta chains across the approximately 670 repertoires, and some 12 million of those chains were shared by two or more donors. Raw reads were error-corrected and collapsed into unique sequences by a nearest-neighbor algorithm in which closely related sequences were merged to remove PCR and sequencing errors. CDR3 sequences were aligned to IMGT reference sequences to assign V, D and J gene segments. Each retained sequence needed at least a six-nucleotide match to both a V gene segment and a J gene segment. Rearrangements were called productive when the CDR3 lacked stop codons and stayed in frame with V and J; all others were non-productive. Following IMGT convention, CDR3 was defined as the stretch from the second conserved V-encoded cysteine to the conserved J-encoded phenylalanine. In an earlier analysis of around 540 of the donors, sequences lacking an unambiguous match to a single V gene segment were excluded. In an earlier analysis of approximately 560 of the donors, a V segment was called functional when productive rearrangements were above 56.7%, and segregating when the standard deviation between donors exceeded 5%. To diagnose cytomegalovirus status from the catalog of TCR beta chain sequences, a statistical classification framework was built. V and J gene assignment, in a later analysis, came from comparing TCR nucleotide sequences with IMGT/GENE-DB human TR gene sequences. The TCRdist pipeline was used in a later analysis to assign CDR3 sequences and most-parsimonious VDJ recombination scenarios. In a later analysis, every TCR beta chain was defined by the combination of its CDR3 amino acid sequence and its V-gene family, and reads without a unique V-gene family were dropped. A later analysis removed 450 to 600 highly shared, low-generation-probability nucleotide sequences to deal with suspected cross-contamination and a sequencing artifact. A later analysis calculated a clonal expansion index for each public chain from normalized within-repertoire ranks of inferred template counts. In a later analysis, generation probabilities were computed using a VDJ recombination model fitted to out-of-frame rearrangements, and the results were checked against IGoR. In a later analysis, hypergeometric tests were used to score TCR-TCR, TCR-HLA and TCR-CMV co-occurrence, with a repertoire-size bias correction applied to TCR pairs. To estimate false discovery rates, a later analysis permuted the HLA or CMV assignments 20 times. A later analysis grouped co-occurring TCRs with DBSCAN, adding TCRdist sequence similarity when clustering within HLA-allele-positive subsets. Co-occurrence clustering excluded repertoires with fewer than 30,000 or more than 120,000 public chains, plus five with anomalous nucleotide sharing. This is the immuneACCESS table as TCRdb keeps it, with only in-frame sequences that have V and J called. A part of the clones is gone; compared with another copy, unresolved V genes explain less than half, and the rest is unexplained. V and J calls and clone size are copied from that table; D and trimming were computed from the DNA. The table for this sample lists about 190,000 clones; roughly 80% of them were counted only once. The ten top clones hold 6.3% of the sample.

Results and caveats for the whole study, not just this receptor: The 87-base-pair reads could not distinguish some IMGT-functional V segments, including TRBV6-2 and TRBV6-3, so those segments were excluded. Three of the identified cytomegalovirus-associated TCR beta chains were confirmed in vitro to be specific for cytomegalovirus antigens. Only TCR beta chains were sequenced in this cohort, and the absence of alpha or paired-chain data limited detectable features. Most CMV-associated TCR beta chains appeared to be HLA-restricted in a later analysis, and the HLA associations seemed to be driven largely by CMV exposure. A later analysis associated about 18,000 TCR beta sequences with specific HLA alleles at a false discovery rate of 0.05. In a later analysis, the rate of TCR association differed among HLA loci, with DRB1 alleles having the most associated TCRs and HLA-C alleles having the fewest. Compared with the roughly 670-donor mean, donors in an Asian-associated ancestry cluster had fewer N-insertions in productive TCRs, according to a later genetic analysis. Most TCR sequences were seen in very few donors, while some public TCRs were found in many individuals. Presence/absence analyses assumed roughly uniform sequencing depth across donors, an assumption that may not hold. Because counts were too low, approximately 18 rarely observed V segments, including chromosome 9 orphons, were excluded from the earlier analysis of fewer than 650 of the donors. Assigning TCR associations to individual alleles was difficult when HLA alleles, especially DR and DQ, strongly co-occurred. A cluster of highly shared sequence variants was judged likely to be a technical artifact of the sequencing pipeline. It was suggested by the authors that the approach could potentially be generalized to other disease states and immunological phenotypes. Linkage disequilibrium might explain the correlated functional status among segregating V segments, but an unknown experimental factor could not be ruled out. A further reported finding was that TCR beta sequences accurately predicted the HLA-A and HLA-B alleles for most subjects in the first cohort. CMV serostatus was the only immune exposure information available for the cohort. In a later analysis, several top co-occurrence clusters were reported to appear linked to parvovirus B19, influenza, CMV and Epstein-Barr virus. An earlier analysis of approximately 590 of the donors showed that most TCR beta V segments appeared in productive rearrangements either about 90% or about 30% of the time, which broadly matched IMGT annotations. Compared with equally common non-associated chains, HLA-associated TCR beta chains in a later analysis were more clonally expanded and had lower generation probabilities. V-gene and J-gene trimming of TCR beta chains was associated with a missense DCLRE1C variant in a later genetic analysis, and the association was replicated in an independent cohort. Because HLA typing was unavailable for some donors at each locus, only the typed subset was used in association tests. In the study, 150 to 200 TCR beta chains were listed as associated with cytomegalovirus. In both the original and validation cohorts, the classifier was reported to diagnose cytomegalovirus status with high specificity and sensitivity.

From its cysteine to its phenylalanine, the CDR3 spans 15 amino acids. Only the CDR3 DNA stays, 45 bases, in frame from base 1. The germline V gene yields LGHNA for CDR1 and YSLEER for CDR2. V lost 1 base and J lost 5 bases, and the count of bases not matched to a germline gene is 5. The sample comprised PBMCs. The TCR comes from a man aged 40-50 years in good health and CMV-seropositive. Recombination connected TRBV4-3 to TRBJ2-5, with 9 bases matching TRBD1. The sequence in DNA is TGCGCCAGCAGCCAAGTTGGACAGGGGTTGGAGACCCAGTACTTC. The resulting protein is CASSQVGQGLETQYF.